This T cell receptor beta chain comes out of a study of tissue T cells after allogeneic stem cell transplantation. Findings and caveats of the study: Anatomically similar tissues had similar TCR repertoires within each patient.

The sample's time point: mouse harvest day 14 after allogeneic transplant. Mouse grafts combined 10^7 T-cell-depleted bone marrow cells with 10^6 splenic CD5+ T cells. B6 (H2b) cells into BALB/c (H2d) mice; tissues taken at day 7 or 14. A remark on this clone: Its antigen is unknown. Mouse gene names and germline throughout.

Clones were sequenced by immunoSEQ multiplex PCR, and TCRdb holds only the in-frame ones, with some missing. The data contain 4,500 to 5,500 clones, roughly a third of them singletons. The clonotype comes from a female BALB/c mouse given C57BL/6 T cells with graft-versus-host disease after an allogeneic hematopoietic cell transplant. Input material: skin.

The CDR3 loop is CASSQEDRGLAPLF. Incomplete CDR3 DNA: TGTGCCAGCAGCCAAGAGGACAGGGGGCTGGCTCCGCTT. The V gene is TRBV5, the J gene TRBJ1-5; 11 bases line up with TRBD1. The CDR3 is cut off 1 residue early in the read; its end comes from the germline J gene. With V trimmed by 0 bases and J by 9 bases, 1 base remained unmatched. The CDR3 spans 14 residues. Per germline, CDR1 LGHNA and CDR2 YNLKQL (reference sequence).